Sequencing of this T cell receptor (beta chain) was carried out in a study of OX40 agonist ivuxolimab in advanced cancers. V lost 2 bases to trimming and J lost 7 bases; unmatched junction nucleotides: 5. Germline V gene sequence: CDR1 SGHVS, CDR2 FNYEAQ. The CDR3 extends over 14 amino acids. The protocol was immunoSEQ multiplex PCR, while the TCRdb copy is restricted to in-frame clones and leaves out a portion. The sample has about 17,000 clones, roughly 75% seen once; the top ten hold over 25%. This TCR was recovered from an adult with an advanced solid tumor such as melanoma, head and neck, liver or kidney cancer. Sequenced here: CD4+ or CD8+ T cells sorted from blood, sampled in a trial of the OX40 agonist ivuxolimab. The V and J genes are TRBV7-6 and TRBJ2-7, with 10 bases lining up with TRBD1. The CDR3 loop reads CASSLRDRGGEQYF. CDR3 in DNA: TGTGCCAGCAGCTTACGGGACAGGGGCGGGGAGCAGTACTTC.